Listed below are T cell receptor beta chains from one sample, sequenced in a study of blood T cell repertoires in COVID-19. Sequenced by immunoSEQ multiplex PCR; TCRdb stores in-frame clones only, minus some. Among 60,000 to 65,000 clones listed, 85% to 90% were seen once. Sequencing used peripheral blood. Source of these receptors: a human donor with active COVID-19. The donor label of this sample is uncertain. The CDR3 runs from the conserved cysteine through the conserved F or W. The order of the fields is CDR3 DNA, CDR3 protein, J gene, D gene, clone size, V gene. D genes are given only for firm matches. The size field is filled for only some rows; it gives once, few, many or a size class.

TGTGCCACCAGCAGAGCGTCTAGCAATCAGCCCCAGCATTTT CATSRASSNQPQHF TRBJ1-5 NA few TRBV15
TGTGCCAGTAGCGTCCAGGGGGATGTTGAAAAACTGTTTTTT CASSVQGDVEKLFF TRBJ1-4 TRBD1 NA TRBV19
TGTGCCAGCAGCTCAATGACCGGGGAGCTGTTTTTT CASSSMTGELFF TRBJ2-2 NA NA TRBV11-1
TGTGCCAGCAGCCAAACAGGGCTGAGGAGAAACACCATATATTTT CASSQTGLRRNTIYF TRBJ1-3 NA once TRBV6-6
TGTGCCAGCAGCCGCCAAGCGGGAGGGCCCTCCTACGAGCAGTACTTC CASSRQAGGPSYEQYF TRBJ2-7 TRBD2 NA TRBV9
TGTGCCAGCAGTGAATCCGGGACAGGGCGCAATCAGCCCCAGCATTTT CASSESGTGRNQPQHF TRBJ1-5 TRBD1 once TRBV6-1
TGTGCCAGCACCACTACTCGGTCAACTGAAGCTTTCTTT CASTTTRSTEAFF TRBJ1-1 NA NA TRBV7-2
TGTGCCAGCAGCCAGGGACTCCTCTCTGGAAACACCATATATTTT CASSQGLLSGNTIYF TRBJ1-3 NA NA TRBV14
TGCGCCAGCAGCCAAGACGCGCCGGGAACTTCCTCTGGAAACACCATATATTTT CASSQDAPGTSSGNTIYF TRBJ1-3 NA few TRBV4-1
TGTGCCTGGAGTGTTATTCCTCGACAGGATGGCTACACCTTC CAWSVIPRQDGYTF TRBJ1-2 NA NA TRBV30
TGTGCCAGCAGCCAAGAGGGCTGGGGAGCTAGCACAGATACGCAGTATTTT CASSQEGWGASTDTQYF TRBJ2-3 NA NA TRBV14
TGTGCCAGTAGTAATAGGGGGTTGCCCCAGCATTTT CASSNRGLPQHF TRBJ1-5 NA NA TRBV19
TGTGCCAGCAGGAGACAGGGGACTTACGAGCAGTACTTC CASRRQGTYEQYF TRBJ2-7 TRBD1 NA TRBV27
TGTGCCAGTACAGGGGGCTTTAACAATGAGCAGTTCTTC CASTGGFNNEQFF TRBJ2-1 TRBD1 NA TRBV6-5
TGTGCCAGCAGTTACGGGGGCCAGAATGAAAAACTGTTTTTT CASSYGGQNEKLFF TRBJ1-4 NA NA TRBV6-5
TGCAGCGCCCTCAGGGGTTCTAATGAAAAACTGTTTTTT CSALRGSNEKLFF TRBJ1-4 NA NA TRBV29-1
TGTGCCAGCAGCTTAGGAGGGGCGGGAACCTACAATGAGCAGTTCTTC CASSLGGAGTYNEQFF TRBJ2-1 NA NA TRBV7-2
TGTGCCAGCAGTTTCTCGACGGGTCCAAATGAGCAGTTCTTC CASSFSTGPNEQFF TRBJ2-1 NA NA TRBV6-5
TGTGCCAGCAGCGCAAGCAGCAGGTTCTACGAGCAGTACTTC CASSASSRFYEQYF TRBJ2-7 NA NA TRBV5-6
TGTGCCAGCAGCTTACTAGCGGGAGGGCCGTACACCGGGGAGCTGTTTTTT CASSLLAGGPYTGELFF TRBJ2-2 TRBD2 NA TRBV11-2